A single sample gave rise to the 14 T cell receptor beta chains below, sequenced in a study of blood T cell repertoires in COVID-19. Measured with immunoSEQ multiplex PCR; TCRdb has only the in-frame clones, and not every one. This repertoire shows more than 200,000 clones, 84% found once; its top ten account for 4.2%. Source material: peripheral blood. These receptors originate from a man aged 60-69 years with acute or convalescent COVID-19.

V and J are TRBV6-1 and TRBJ1-2, with TRBD1 identical over 7 bases. The CDR3 extends over 15 amino acids. The V gene's germline CDR1 is MNHNS and CDR2 SASEGT. Unmatched junction bases numbered 7, after V lost 2 bases and J lost 4 bases. The CDR3 DNA reads as TGTGCCAGCAGTGAAACCGGGACAGCGACCTATGGCTACACCTTC. Protein product: CASSETGTATYGYTF.

This clone was counted once. V usage is TRBV4-3 and J usage is TRBJ2-7, with 7 bases aligning to TRBD1. V lost 0 bases and J lost 6; bases outside the gene matches: 11. Germline V gives CDR1 LGHNA, CDR2 YSLEER. CDR3 length: 16 residues. The CDR3 bases are TGCGCCAGCAGCCAAGAACCTGCGACAGGGAGAGGCGAGCAGTACTTC. It codes for CASSQEPATGRGEQYF.

The genes are TRBV7-3 and TRBJ1-2, with a weak D call TRBD1 (5 bases). V was trimmed by 5 bases and J by 6 bases, leaving 13 bases between them. CDR1 is SGHTA and CDR2 is FQGTGA in the germline V gene. The CDR3 contains 13 residues. As DNA, the CDR3 is TGTGCCAGCAGCCCCAACGGGGGGGATGGCTACACCTTC. Translation: CASSPNGGDGYTF.

The genes are TRBV6-5 and TRBJ2-1; 7 positions agree with TRBD2. Germline values: CDR1 MNHEY, CDR2 SVGAGI. V shed 2 bases, J shed 9 bases, and the junction held 4 bases outside the gene matches. The CDR3 spans 13 residues. The CDR3 here is CASSYGGRGEQFF. CDR3 DNA sequence: TGTGCCAGCAGTTACGGAGGGAGGGGTGAGCAGTTCTTC.

V usage is TRBV5-1 and J usage is TRBJ1-6; TRBD1 aligns across 9 bases. Looked up from germline, CDR1 is SGHRS and CDR2 is YFSETQ. The CDR3 covers 17 residues. V trimming: 0 bases; J trimming: 1 base; junction bases outside the gene matches: 2. The CDR3, as DNA: TGCGCCAGCAGCTTGGGACAGGGGGGTTCCTATAATTCACCCCTCCACTTT. This codes for CASSLGQGGSYNSPLHF.

The chain couples TRBV29-1 to TRBJ2-1; D not resolved. CDR1 and CDR2 (germline): SQVTM, ANQGSEA. The CDR3 runs to 12 residues. Between the trimmed V and J ends, which lost 5 bases and 1 base, there was a span of 6 bases. CDR3 bases: TGCAGCGTTACAGCTTCCTACAATGAGCAGTTCTTC. Translation gives CSVTASYNEQFF.

V gene TRBV7-2 combines with J gene TRBJ1-2; 10 nucleotides align to TRBD1. CDR1 SGHTA and CDR2 FQGNSA come from the germline V gene. The CDR3 spans 15 residues. The V and J ends lost 5 bases and 4 bases, in that order; junction bases with no gene match: 7. The CDR3 region is CASSTGGTGVYGYTF. The CDR3 DNA sequence: TGTGCCAGCAGCACCGGTGGGACAGGGGTCTATGGCTACACCTTC.

The chain recombines TRBV6-2 or TRBV6-3 with TRBJ2-2; 7 bases fit TRBD1. The CDR3 length is 15 residues. Trimming took 0 bases from V and 6 from J; bases not matched to a gene: 4. In germline, CDR1 is MNHEY, CDR2 SVGEGT. CDR3 nucleotide sequence: TGTGCCAGCAGTTACTCGAATAGGGGGCCCGGGGAGCTGTTTTTT. This sequence encodes CASSYSNRGPGELFF.

This rearrangement joins TRBV7-3 to TRBJ1-1; D unclear. V lost 5 bases and J lost 7, with 20 bases in between. The CDR3 runs 15 residues. The germline V gene has CDR1 SGHTA and CDR2 FQGTGA. Written as DNA, the CDR3 is TGTGCCAGCAGCCAGAGGGCGGGCGGACTCAGTGAAGCTTTCTTT. Its translation: CASSQRAGGLSEAFF.

On this clone: Different DNA sequences within this sample yield the same CDR3. The DNA for the CDR3 is TGTGCCACCAGCAGGGGCCGTAATTCACCCCTCCACTTT. Its protein product is CATSRGRNSPLHF. The V gene is TRBV15, the J gene TRBJ1-6; D call uncertain. The CDR3 loop spans 13 amino acids. Germline CDR1 reads LNHNV; CDR2 reads YYDKDF (reference sequence). Trimming took 3 bases from V and 6 from J, leaving 6 bases between them.

This clone was picked up one time. CDR3 nucleotide sequence: TGTGCCAGCAGCCACCCCCGGGTCTTCGGCTCTGGGGCCAACGTCCTGACTTTC. This encodes CASSHPRVFGSGANVLTF. The chain carries TRBV3-1 (or the pseudogene TRBV3-2) and TRBJ2-6; D unresolved. CDR3 length: 18 amino acids. Trimming took 3 bases from V and 0 from J, leaving 15 bases between them. The germline gives CDR1 LGHDT, CDR2 YNNKEL (reference sequence).

The CDR3 sequence is CASSPPKGGFQETQYF. As DNA, the CDR3 is TGTGCCAGCAGCCCCCCGAAAGGGGGCTTCCAAGAGACCCAGTACTTC. The chain couples TRBV7-9 to TRBJ2-5, with 7 nucleotides matching TRBD1. The CDR3 totals 16 residues. The J segment lost 1 base and the V segment lost 5 bases, leaving 10 bases of the junction unmatched. From germline, CDR1 is SEHNR and CDR2 FQNEAQ (reference sequence).

The chain couples TRBV6-4 to TRBJ2-1; D perhaps matches TRBD1 (6 bases). The CDR3 extends over 14 amino acids. Germline CDR1 is MRHNA and CDR2 is SNTAGT. The V and J ends lost 5 bases and 5 bases respectively, with 13 bases between them. In nucleotides, the CDR3 is TGTGCCAGCAGTACCGGACAGAGAAACAATGAGCAGTTCTTC. It specifies CASSTGQRNNEQFF.

The chain joins TRBV19 to TRBJ2-7, with no clear D. The CDR3 is 15 amino acids. V was trimmed by 4 bases and J by 3 bases, leaving 16 bases between them. Germline CDR1 and CDR2: LNHDA and SQIVND (reference sequence). CDR3 protein: CASSRTLLGVYEQYF. The CDR3 region has the DNA TGTGCCAGTAGTAGAACTCTACTGGGCGTCTACGAGCAGTACTTC.